These 23 T cell receptor beta chains were all obtained from the same sample, sequenced in a study of a mutant IDH1 vaccine in newly diagnosed glioma. No antigen is known for these receptors. Generated by immunoSEQ multiplex PCR, the TCRdb table keeps only in-frame clones and is missing some. Altogether 56,000 or so clones are present, approximately 78% being singletons, with the ten largest covering approximately 1.8%. The time point was: week 5, during vaccination. Doses consisted of 300 ug of mutant IDH1 20-mer peptide each, paired with topical imiquimod. This specimen was PBMCs, taken from a glioma patient whose treatment included an IDH1 peptide vaccine. Source of these receptors: a woman aged 35 to 49 with glioma.

The chain carries TRBV11-3 and TRBJ2-2; 8 nucleotides match TRBD2. After removal of 5 bases from V and 3 bases from J, the junction contained 5 bases not matched to a gene. Looked up from germline, CDR1 is SGHNT and CDR2 is YENEEA. The CDR3 length is 15 residues. The CDR3 DNA follows: TGTGCCAGCAGCCTGGGGCGGGGGGACACCGGGGAGCTGTTTTTT. This sequence encodes CASSLGRGDTGELFF.

This chain uses TRBV5-1 with TRBJ2-1, with TRBD2 matching over 8 bases. The CDR3 contains 15 residues. With V trimmed by 6 bases and J by 5 bases, 10 bases remained unmatched. Germline CDR1 reads SGHRS; CDR2 reads YFSETQ. This CDR3 reads CASIPGGNPNNEQFF. In nucleotides, the CDR3 is TGCGCCAGCATCCCGGGAGGGAACCCCAACAATGAGCAGTTCTTC.

The chain uses TRBV6-1 and TRBJ2-4; unclear D gene. In germline, CDR1 is MNHNS, CDR2 SASEGT. This CDR3 has 13 amino acids. The CDR3, as DNA: TGTGCGATTGGTCCTCTAGCCAAAAACATTCAGTACTTC. This sequence encodes CAIGPLAKNIQYF.

The V and J genes are TRBV5-1 and TRBJ1-3; D call uncertain. The CDR3 is 16 residues long. Between the trimmed V and J ends, which lost 4 bases and 1 base, there was a span of 15 bases. Germline CDR1 SGHRS, CDR2 YFSETQ. CDR3 DNA: TGCGCCAGCAGCCGAGGACCTGGGCAGTCTGGAAACACCATATATTTT. This encodes CASSRGPGQSGNTIYF.

The chain is built from TRBV9 and TRBJ2-3; D remains unclear. The CDR3 covers 14 residues. Germline values: CDR1 SGDLS, CDR2 YYNGEE. V lost 5 bases and J 1 base, leaving 11 bases between the germline ends. The chain's CDR3 is CASSSSTRTDTQYF. The CDR3 DNA is TGTGCCAGCAGTTCCTCTACACGCACAGATACGCAGTATTTT.

This clone turned up a few times. The gene calls are TRBV5-6 and TRBJ2-3; D perhaps matches TRBD1 (6 bases). V was pared by 4 bases and J by 0 bases, with 15 bases between. Germline V lookup: CDR1 SGHDT, CDR2 YYEEEE. The CDR3 length is 16 residues. The CDR3 DNA reads TGTGCCAGCAGCCACAGCCAGGGACAAAGCACAGATACGCAGTATTTT. Translating it yields CASSHSQGQSTDTQYF.

The chain recombines TRBV5-6 with TRBJ2-7; 12 bases line up with TRBD1. The CDR3 is 19 residues long. The trim removed 0 bases at V and 7 bases at J, leaving 17 bases unmatched. Germline V gene sequence: CDR1 SGHDT, CDR2 YYEEEE. The CDR3 DNA sequence: TGTGCCAGCAGCTTGGGCCCGGGACAGGGGGCCCGAAGGGGGTGGGAGCAGTACTTC. This translates into CASSLGPGQGARRGWEQYF.

The J gene is TRBJ1-6, the V gene TRBV6-1; TRBD1 is a possible D gene (5 bases). Trimming left V 6 bases short and J 7 bases short, with 13 bases between. CDR3 length: 14 amino acids. The V gene's germline CDR1 is MNHNS and CDR2 SASEGT. CDR3 residues: CASSARGENSPLHF. DNA of the CDR3: TGTGCCAGCAGCGCAAGGGGAGAGAATTCACCCCTCCACTTT.

There are a few counts of this clone. The gene calls are TRBV5-1 and TRBJ2-2; either TRBD1 or TRBD2 may supply D (5 bases each). Germline lookup yields CDR1 SGHRS and CDR2 YFSETQ. V dropped 4 bases and J dropped 0 bases, with 10 bases sitting between them. This CDR3 has 15 residues. DNA of the CDR3: TGCGCCAGCAGCCAAGGGACCGCGAACACCGGGGAGCTGTTTTTT. Its protein is CASSQGTANTGELFF.

V usage is TRBV9 and J usage is TRBJ1-5; tentative D call: TRBD1 (5 bases). Trimming shortened V by 0 bases and J by 11 bases, and 18 bases separated the two germline ends. This CDR3 is built from 15 residues. Per germline, CDR1 SGDLS and CDR2 YYNGEE. CDR3 residues: CASSVGRDFSRAQHF. The CDR3 DNA reads TGTGCCAGCAGCGTAGGACGGGACTTTAGTAGGGCCCAGCATTTT.

This chain joins TRBV19 and TRBJ1-6, with D maybe TRBD1 (5 bases). The CDR3 totals 17 residues. The germline V gene encodes CDR1 LNHDA and CDR2 SQIVND (reference sequence). V was pared by 3 bases and J by 8 bases, with 20 bases between. The CDR3 sequence: CASSIATHRNSHSPLHF. In DNA, the CDR3 is TGTGCCAGTAGTATCGCCACCCACAGGAATAGCCATTCACCCCTCCACTTT.

V is TRBV30 and J is TRBJ1-3; D is uncertain. Per the germline V gene, CDR1 is GTSNPN and CDR2 is SVGIG (reference sequence). CDR3 length equals 12 residues. V was pared by 2 bases and J by 3 bases, with 5 bases between. CDR3 in amino acids: CAWSNVGNTIYF. CDR3 bases: TGTGCCTGGAGTAATGTTGGAAACACCATATATTTT.

The chain has TRBV19 and TRBJ1-2, with TRBD1 identical over 8 bases. This CDR3 comprises 15 residues. Germline-derived CDR1 and CDR2 are LNHDA and SQIVND (reference sequence). J gave up 0 bases and V 7 bases, and 7 bases lay outside the gene matches. CDR3 nucleotides: TGTGCCAGTACCTCGCAGGGGGCGACTAACTATGGCTACACCTTC. Protein product: CASTSQGATNYGYTF.

This clone was counted a few times. The J gene is TRBJ1-1, the V gene TRBV7-9; a possible D gene is TRBD1 (5 bases). V was clipped by 1 base and J by 0 bases, with 6 bases between them. Germline V lookup: CDR1 SEHNR, CDR2 FQNEAQ (reference sequence). The CDR3 is 14 amino acids. The CDR3 bases are TGTGCCAGCAGCTTAGGACAGTTGAACACTGAAGCTTTCTTT. This translates into CASSLGQLNTEAFF.

The chain couples TRBV19 to TRBJ2-2; 12 bases agree with TRBD2. The CDR3 totals 16 residues. V dropped 7 bases and J dropped 0; count of bases not matched to a gene: 3. Germline lookup yields CDR1 LNHDA and CDR2 SQIVND (reference sequence). The CDR3 region has the DNA TGTGCCAGTACCGGGACTAGCGGGTCGAACACCGGGGAGCTGTTTTTT. It encodes CASTGTSGSNTGELFF.

This clone was detected only once. The chain joins TRBV7-6 to TRBJ2-5, with 13 positions matching TRBD2. This CDR3 has 18 amino acids. Germline values: CDR1 SGHVS, CDR2 FNYEAQ. After removal of 4 bases from V and 2 bases from J, the junction contained 10 bases not matched to a gene. CDR3 DNA sequence: TGTGCCAGCAGCTCCCGCGGACTAGCGGGGGTTTTTCAAGAGACCCAGTACTTC. Encoded protein: CASSSRGLAGVFQETQYF.

The rearrangement uses TRBV5-1 and TRBJ2-2, with no clear D. Germline V gene sequence: CDR1 SGHRS, CDR2 YFSETQ. V lost 2 bases and J 8 bases, leaving 10 bases between the germline ends. The CDR3 runs to 13 residues. CDR3 nucleotides: TGCGCCAGCAGCTTCCGTGACGTGGGGGAGCTGTTTTTT. Its translation is CASSFRDVGELFF.

V and J are TRBV7-2 and TRBJ2-3, with 11 bases identical to TRBD2. The CDR3 totals 16 residues. In germline, CDR1 is SGHTA, CDR2 FQGNSA. The V gene end was trimmed by 1 base and the J gene end by 3 bases; junction bases not matched to a gene: 3. The CDR3 sequence is CASSLVAGGLTDTQYF. The CDR3 coding sequence is TGTGCCAGCAGCTTAGTAGCGGGGGGGCTGACAGATACGCAGTATTTT. Supplemented by reference TRBV7-2 and TRBJ2-3, the full variable domain reads GAGVSQSPSNKVTEKGKDVELRCDPISGHTALYWYRQSLGQGLEFLIYFQGNSAPDKSGLPSDRFSAERTGGSVSTLTIQRTQQEDSAVYLCASSLVAGGLTDTQYFGPGTRLTVL.

The genes are TRBV11-2 and TRBJ2-7, with D uncertain. V dropped 6 bases and J dropped 0 bases, with 15 bases sitting between them. Germline V CDR1 and CDR2: SGHAT, FQNNGV. CDR3 length: 15 amino acids. The CDR3: CASRNKGRISYEQYF. DNA for the CDR3: TGTGCCAGCAGAAATAAGGGCAGGATCTCCTACGAGCAGTACTTC.

The chain joins TRBV5-6 to TRBJ2-7; 8 nucleotides agree with TRBD1. In germline, CDR1 is SGHDT, CDR2 YYEEEE. The CDR3 totals 14 residues. J gave up 1 base and V 6 bases, and 6 bases lay outside the gene matches. DNA of the CDR3: TGTGCCAGCACCAGACAGGGGATTTCCTACGAGCAGTACTTC. It codes for CASTRQGISYEQYF.

The V call is TRBV7-6, the J call TRBJ1-1; D uncertain. CDR1 and CDR2 from the germline V gene are SGHVS and FNYEAQ. The CDR3 is 15 residues long. V shed 4 bases and J shed 1 base, with 13 bases lying between them. CDR3 bases: TGTGCCAGCAGCTCTGCCCTAGGAGCGAACACTGAAGCTTTCTTT. This sequence encodes CASSSALGANTEAFF. Full variable domain (missing parts from reference TRBV7-6 and TRBJ1-1): GAGVSQSPRYKVTKRGQDVALRCDPISGHVSLYWYRQALGQGPEFLTYFNYEAQQDKSGLPNDRFSAERPEGSISTLTIQRTEQRDSAMYRCASSSALGANTEAFFGQGTRLTVV.

This chain uses TRBV15 with TRBJ2-7; D may be TRBD1 (6 bases). V was clipped by 1 base and J by 3 bases, with 16 bases between them. Germline V gene data show CDR1 as LNHNV and CDR2 as YYDKDF (reference sequence). This CDR3 is built from 16 residues. CDR3 in amino acids: CATSRVARQDHYEQYF. In DNA form, the CDR3 reads TGTGCCACCAGCAGAGTCGCCCGACAGGATCACTACGAGCAGTACTTC.

The rearrangement links TRBV9 to TRBJ2-1; TRBD2 matches at 10 bases. This CDR3 region has 18 residues. Trimming cost V 0 bases and J 1 base; bases outside gene matches: 7. CDR1 and CDR2 (germline): SGDLS, YYNGEE. The CDR3 nucleotides read TGTGCCAGCAGCGTAGGAGATAGCGGGGGGCAATCCTACAATGAGCAGTTCTTC. It yields the protein CASSVGDSGGQSYNEQFF. Filled out from reference TRBV9 and TRBJ2-1, the complete variable domain reads DSGVTQTPKHLITATGQRVTLRCSPRSGDLSVYWYQQSLDQGLQFLIQYYNGEERAKGNILERFSAQQFPDLHSELNLSSLELGDSALYFCASSVGDSGGQSYNEQFFGPGTRLTVL.